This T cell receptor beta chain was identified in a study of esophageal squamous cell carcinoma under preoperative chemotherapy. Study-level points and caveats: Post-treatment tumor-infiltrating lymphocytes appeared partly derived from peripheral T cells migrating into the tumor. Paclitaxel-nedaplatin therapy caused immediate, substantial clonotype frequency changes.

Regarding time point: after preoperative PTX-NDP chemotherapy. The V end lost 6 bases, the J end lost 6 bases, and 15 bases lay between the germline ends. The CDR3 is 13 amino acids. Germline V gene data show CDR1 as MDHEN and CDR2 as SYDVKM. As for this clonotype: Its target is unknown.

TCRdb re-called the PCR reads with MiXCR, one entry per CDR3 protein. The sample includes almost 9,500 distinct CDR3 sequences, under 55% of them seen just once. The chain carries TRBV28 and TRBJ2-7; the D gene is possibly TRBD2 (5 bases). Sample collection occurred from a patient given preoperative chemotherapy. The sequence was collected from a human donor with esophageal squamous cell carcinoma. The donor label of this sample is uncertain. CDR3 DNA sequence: TGTGCCAGCAGGGAGGACCCTCTATCCGAGCAGTACTTC. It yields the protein CASREDPLSEQYF.